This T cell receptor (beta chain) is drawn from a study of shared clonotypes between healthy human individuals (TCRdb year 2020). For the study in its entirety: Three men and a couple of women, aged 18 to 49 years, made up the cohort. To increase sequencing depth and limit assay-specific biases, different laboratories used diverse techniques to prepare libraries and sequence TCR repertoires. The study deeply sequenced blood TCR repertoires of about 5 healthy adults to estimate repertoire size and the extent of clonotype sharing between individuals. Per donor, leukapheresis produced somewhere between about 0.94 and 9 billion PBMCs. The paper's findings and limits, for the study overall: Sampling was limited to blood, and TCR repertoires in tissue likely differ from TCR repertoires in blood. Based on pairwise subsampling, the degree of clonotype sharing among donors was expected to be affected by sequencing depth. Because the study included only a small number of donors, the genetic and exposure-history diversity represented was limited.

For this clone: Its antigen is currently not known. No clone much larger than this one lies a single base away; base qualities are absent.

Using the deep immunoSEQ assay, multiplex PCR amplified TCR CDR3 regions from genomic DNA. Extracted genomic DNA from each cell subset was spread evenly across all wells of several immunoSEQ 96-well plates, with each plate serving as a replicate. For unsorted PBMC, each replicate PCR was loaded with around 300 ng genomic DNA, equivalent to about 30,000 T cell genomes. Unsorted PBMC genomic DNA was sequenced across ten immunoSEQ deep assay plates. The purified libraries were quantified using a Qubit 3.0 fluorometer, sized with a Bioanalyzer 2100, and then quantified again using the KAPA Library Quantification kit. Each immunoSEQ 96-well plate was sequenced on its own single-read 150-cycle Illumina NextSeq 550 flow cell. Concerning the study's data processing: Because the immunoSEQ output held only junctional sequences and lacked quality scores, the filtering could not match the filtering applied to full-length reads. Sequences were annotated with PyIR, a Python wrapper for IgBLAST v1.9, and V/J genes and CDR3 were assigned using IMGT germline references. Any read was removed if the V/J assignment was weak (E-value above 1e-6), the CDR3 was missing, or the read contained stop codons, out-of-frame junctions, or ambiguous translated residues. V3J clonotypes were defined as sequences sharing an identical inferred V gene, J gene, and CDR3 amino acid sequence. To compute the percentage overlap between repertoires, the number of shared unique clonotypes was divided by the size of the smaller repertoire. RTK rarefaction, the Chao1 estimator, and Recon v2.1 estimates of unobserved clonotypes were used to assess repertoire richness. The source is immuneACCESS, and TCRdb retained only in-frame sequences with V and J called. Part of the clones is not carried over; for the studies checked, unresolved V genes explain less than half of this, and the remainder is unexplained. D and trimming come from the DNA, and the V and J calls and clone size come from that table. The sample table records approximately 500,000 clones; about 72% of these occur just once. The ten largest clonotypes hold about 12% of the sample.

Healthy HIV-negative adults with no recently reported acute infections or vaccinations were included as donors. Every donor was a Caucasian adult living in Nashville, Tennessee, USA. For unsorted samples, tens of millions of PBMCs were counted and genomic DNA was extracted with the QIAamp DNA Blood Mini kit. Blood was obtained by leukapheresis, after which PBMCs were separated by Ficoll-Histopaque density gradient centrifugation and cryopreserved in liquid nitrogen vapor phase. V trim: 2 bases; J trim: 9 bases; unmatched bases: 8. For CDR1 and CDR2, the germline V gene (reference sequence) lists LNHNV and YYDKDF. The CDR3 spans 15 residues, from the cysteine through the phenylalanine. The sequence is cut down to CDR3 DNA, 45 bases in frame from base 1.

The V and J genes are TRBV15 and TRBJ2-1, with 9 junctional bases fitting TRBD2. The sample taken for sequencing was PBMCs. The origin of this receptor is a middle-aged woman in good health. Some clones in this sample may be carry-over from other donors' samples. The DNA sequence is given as TGTGCCACCAGCAGAAGTAGCGGGAGTGGTTTTGAGCAGTTCTTC. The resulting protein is CATSRSSGSGFEQFF.